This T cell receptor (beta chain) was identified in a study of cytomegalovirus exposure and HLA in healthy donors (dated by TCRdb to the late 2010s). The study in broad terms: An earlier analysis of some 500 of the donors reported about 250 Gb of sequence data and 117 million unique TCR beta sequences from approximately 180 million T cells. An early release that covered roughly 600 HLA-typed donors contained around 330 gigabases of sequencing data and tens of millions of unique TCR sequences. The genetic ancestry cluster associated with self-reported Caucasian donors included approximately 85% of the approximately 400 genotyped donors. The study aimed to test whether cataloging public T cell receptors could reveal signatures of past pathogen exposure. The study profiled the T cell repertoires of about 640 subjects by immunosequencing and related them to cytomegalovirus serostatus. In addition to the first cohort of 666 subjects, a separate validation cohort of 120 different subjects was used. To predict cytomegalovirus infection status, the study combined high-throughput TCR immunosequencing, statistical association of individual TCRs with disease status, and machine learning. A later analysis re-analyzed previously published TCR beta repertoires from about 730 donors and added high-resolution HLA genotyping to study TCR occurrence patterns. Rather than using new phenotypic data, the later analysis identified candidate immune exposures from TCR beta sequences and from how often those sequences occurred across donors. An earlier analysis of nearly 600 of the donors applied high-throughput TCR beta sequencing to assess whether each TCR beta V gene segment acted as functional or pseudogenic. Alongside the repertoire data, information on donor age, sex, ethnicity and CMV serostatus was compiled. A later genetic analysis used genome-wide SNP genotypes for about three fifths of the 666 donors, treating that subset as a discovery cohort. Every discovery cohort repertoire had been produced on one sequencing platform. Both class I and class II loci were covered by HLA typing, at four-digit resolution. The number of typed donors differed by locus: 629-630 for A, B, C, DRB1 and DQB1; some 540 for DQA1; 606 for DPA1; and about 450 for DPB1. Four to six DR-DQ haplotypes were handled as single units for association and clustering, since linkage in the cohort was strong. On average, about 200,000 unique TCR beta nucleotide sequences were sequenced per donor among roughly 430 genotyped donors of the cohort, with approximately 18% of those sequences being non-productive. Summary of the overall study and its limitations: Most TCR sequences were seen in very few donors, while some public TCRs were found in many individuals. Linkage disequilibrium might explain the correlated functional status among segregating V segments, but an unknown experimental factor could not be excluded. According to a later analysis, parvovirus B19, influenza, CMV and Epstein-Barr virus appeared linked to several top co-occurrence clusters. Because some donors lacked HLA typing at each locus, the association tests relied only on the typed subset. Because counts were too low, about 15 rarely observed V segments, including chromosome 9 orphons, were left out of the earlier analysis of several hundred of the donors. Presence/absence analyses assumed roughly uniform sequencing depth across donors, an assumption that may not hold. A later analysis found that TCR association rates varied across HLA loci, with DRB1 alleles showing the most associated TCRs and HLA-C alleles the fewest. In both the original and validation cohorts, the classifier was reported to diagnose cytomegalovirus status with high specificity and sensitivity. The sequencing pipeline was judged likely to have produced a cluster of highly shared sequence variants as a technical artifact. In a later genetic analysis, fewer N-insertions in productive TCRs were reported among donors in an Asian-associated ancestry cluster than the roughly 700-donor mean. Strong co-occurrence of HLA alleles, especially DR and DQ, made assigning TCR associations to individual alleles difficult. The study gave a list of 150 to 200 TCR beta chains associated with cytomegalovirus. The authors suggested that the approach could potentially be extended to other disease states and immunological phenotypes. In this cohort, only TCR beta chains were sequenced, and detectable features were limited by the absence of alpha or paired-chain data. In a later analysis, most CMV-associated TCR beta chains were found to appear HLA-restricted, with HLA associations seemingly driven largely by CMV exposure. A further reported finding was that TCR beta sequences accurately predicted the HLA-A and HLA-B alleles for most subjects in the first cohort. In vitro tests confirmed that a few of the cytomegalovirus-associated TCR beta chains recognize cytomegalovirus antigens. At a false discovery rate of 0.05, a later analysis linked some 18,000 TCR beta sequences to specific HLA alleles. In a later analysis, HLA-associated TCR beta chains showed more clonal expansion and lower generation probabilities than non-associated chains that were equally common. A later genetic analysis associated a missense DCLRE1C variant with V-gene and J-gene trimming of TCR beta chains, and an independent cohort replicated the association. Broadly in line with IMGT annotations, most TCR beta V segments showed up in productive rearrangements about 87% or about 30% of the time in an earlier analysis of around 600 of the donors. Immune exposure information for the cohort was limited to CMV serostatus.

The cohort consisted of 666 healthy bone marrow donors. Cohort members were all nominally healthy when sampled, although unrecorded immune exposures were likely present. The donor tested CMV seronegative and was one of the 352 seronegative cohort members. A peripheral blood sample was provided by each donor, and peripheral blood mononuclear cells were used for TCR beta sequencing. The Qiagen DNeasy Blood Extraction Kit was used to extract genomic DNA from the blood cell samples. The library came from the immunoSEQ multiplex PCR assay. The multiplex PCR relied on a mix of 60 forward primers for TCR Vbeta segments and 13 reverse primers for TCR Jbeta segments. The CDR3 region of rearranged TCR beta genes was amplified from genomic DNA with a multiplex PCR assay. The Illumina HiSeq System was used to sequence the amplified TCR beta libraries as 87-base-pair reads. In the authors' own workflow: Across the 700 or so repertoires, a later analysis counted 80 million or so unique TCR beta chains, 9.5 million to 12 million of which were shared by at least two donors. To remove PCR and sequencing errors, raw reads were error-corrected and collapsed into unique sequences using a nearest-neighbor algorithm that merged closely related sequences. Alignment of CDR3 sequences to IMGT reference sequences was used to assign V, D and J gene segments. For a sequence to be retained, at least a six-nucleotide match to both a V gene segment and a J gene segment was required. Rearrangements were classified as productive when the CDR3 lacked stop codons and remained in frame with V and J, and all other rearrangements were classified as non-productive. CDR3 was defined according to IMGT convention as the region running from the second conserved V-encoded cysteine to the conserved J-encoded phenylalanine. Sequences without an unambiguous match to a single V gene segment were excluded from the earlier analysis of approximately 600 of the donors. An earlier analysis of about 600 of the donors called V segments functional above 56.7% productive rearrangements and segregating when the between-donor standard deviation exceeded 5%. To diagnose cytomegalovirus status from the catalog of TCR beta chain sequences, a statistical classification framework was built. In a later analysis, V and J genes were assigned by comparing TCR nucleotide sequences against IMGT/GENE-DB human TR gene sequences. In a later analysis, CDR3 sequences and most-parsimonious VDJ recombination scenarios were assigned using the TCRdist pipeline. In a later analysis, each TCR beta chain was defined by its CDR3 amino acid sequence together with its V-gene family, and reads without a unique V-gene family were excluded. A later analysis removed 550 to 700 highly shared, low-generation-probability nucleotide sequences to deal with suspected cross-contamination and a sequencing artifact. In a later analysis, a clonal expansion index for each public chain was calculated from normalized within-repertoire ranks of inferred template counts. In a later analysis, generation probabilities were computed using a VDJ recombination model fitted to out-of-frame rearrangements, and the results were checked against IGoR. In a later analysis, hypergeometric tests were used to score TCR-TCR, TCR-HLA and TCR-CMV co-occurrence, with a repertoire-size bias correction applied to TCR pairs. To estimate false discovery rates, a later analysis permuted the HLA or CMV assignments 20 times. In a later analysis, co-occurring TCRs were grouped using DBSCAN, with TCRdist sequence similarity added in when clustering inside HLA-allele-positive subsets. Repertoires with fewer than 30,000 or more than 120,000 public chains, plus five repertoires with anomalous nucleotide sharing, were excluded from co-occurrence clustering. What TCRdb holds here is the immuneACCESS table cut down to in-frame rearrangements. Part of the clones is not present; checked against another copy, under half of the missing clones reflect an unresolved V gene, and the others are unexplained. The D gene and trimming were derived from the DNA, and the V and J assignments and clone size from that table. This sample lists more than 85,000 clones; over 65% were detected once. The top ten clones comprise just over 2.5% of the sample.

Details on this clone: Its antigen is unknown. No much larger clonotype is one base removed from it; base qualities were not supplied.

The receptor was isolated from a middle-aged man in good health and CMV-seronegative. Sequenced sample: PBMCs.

The bases are TGCAGCCCCGCGGAGGGCCCAGATACGCAGTATTTT. Its coded protein is CSPAEGPDTQYF. This chain joins TRBV29-1 to TRBJ2-3; tentative D gene TRBD2, with 6 bases matching. From the cysteine up to the phenylalanine, the CDR3 has a length of 12 residues. Left in the record is the CDR3 DNA by itself, 36 bases read in frame from the first base. CDR1 and CDR2, per the germline V gene, are SQVTM and ANQGSEA. The junction carries 13 bases between V and J, which are trimmed by 8 bases and 4 bases respectively.